This TCR beta chain was found in a study of vaccination effects on CD4 cells after COVID-19. This clone came up a few times. The target antigen is unknown. Germline-derived CDR1 and CDR2 are LNHNV and YYDKDF (reference sequence). The CDR3 sequence is 18 residues long. Trimming took 0 bases from V and 2 from J, leaving 20 bases between them. Clones were sequenced by immunoSEQ multiplex PCR, and TCRdb holds only the in-frame ones, with some missing. The data show about 24,000 clones, with roughly 70% seen just once and 6.5% to 10% held by the top ten. ViraFEST expansion of antigen-specific CD4+ T cells with viral peptide pools preceded sequencing. Once cultured for 10 days, the cells underwent separation to obtain CD4+ T cells. All study participants received two doses of BNT162b2 or mRNA-1273 vaccine. No vaccinee had earlier SARS-CoV-2 infection, and nucleocapsid antibodies were negative. Roughly 2.1 million PBMC were seeded per well and grown in the presence of roughly 11 IU/ml IL-2 and about 10 ug/ml peptides.

This chain joins TRBV15 and TRBJ2-7, with unresolved D. The receptor was derived from a human donor who received a COVID-19 vaccine. The sequences come from CD4+ T cells from PBMCs cultured with SARS-CoV-2 spike peptides, collected after COVID-19 vaccination. In DNA, the CDR3 is TGTGCCACCAGCAGAGAGTCCCTCCAAACGATAGGACCCTACGAGCAGTACTTC. Protein product: CATSRESLQTIGPYEQYF.